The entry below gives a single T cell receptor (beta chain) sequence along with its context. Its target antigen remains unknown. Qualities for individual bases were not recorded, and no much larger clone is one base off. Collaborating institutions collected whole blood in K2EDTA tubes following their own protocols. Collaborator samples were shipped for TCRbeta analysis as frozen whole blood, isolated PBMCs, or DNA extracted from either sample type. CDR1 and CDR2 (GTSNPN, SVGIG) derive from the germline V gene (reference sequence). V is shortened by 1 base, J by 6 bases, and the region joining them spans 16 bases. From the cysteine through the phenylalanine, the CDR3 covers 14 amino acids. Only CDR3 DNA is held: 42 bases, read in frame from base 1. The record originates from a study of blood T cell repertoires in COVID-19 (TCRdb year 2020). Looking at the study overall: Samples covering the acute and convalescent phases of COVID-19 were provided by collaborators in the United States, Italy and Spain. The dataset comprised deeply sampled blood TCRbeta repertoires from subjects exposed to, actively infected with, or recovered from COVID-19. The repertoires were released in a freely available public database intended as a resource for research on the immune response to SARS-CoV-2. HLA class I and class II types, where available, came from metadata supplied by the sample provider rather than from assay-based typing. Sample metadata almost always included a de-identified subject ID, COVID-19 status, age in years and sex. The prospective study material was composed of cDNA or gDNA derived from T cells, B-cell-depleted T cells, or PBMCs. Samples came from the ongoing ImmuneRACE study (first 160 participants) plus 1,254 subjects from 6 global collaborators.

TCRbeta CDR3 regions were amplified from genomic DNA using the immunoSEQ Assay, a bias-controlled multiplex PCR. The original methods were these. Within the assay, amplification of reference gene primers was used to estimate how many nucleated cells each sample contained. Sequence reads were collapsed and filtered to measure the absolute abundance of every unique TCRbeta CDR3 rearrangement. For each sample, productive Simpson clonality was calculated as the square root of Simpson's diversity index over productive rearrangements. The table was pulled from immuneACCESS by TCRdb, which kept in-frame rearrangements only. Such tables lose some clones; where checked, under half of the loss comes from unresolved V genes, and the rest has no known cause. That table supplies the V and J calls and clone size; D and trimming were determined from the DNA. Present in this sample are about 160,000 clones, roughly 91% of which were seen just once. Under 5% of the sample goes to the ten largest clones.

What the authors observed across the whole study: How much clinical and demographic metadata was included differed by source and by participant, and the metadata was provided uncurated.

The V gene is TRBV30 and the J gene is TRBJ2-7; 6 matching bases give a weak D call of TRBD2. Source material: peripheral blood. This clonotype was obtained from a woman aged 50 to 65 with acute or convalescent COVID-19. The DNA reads TGTGCCTGGAGTGACATCCTCCCCGGGGGCGAGCAGTACTTC. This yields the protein CAWSDILPGGEQYF.